What follows describes a single T cell receptor (beta chain). Its antigen remains unknown. CDR3 length: 14 residues. The germline gives CDR1 MNHEY, CDR2 SVGAGI. V shed 6 bases and J 3 bases; nucleotides not matched to a gene: 6. The data stem from a study of T cell responses to AZD1222 COVID-19 vaccine. Study-level findings and limits: Repertoires in all cases were sampled only once the peak T cell response had passed. Baseline antibody screening turned up just a handful of seropositive AZD1222 recipients.

Generated by immunoSEQ multiplex PCR, the TCRdb table keeps only in-frame clones and is missing some. The sample lists some 66,000 clones, about 90% occurring once. The V and J genes are TRBV6-5 and TRBJ1-1; TRBD1 matches 8 bases. The sample in question was peripheral blood, obtained on day 0 of AZD1222 vaccination. The TCR comes from an adult in good health. The CDR3 DNA reads as TGTGCCAGCAGCCAGCAGGGGGCGGACACTGAAGCTTTCTTT. This sequence encodes CASSQQGADTEAFF.